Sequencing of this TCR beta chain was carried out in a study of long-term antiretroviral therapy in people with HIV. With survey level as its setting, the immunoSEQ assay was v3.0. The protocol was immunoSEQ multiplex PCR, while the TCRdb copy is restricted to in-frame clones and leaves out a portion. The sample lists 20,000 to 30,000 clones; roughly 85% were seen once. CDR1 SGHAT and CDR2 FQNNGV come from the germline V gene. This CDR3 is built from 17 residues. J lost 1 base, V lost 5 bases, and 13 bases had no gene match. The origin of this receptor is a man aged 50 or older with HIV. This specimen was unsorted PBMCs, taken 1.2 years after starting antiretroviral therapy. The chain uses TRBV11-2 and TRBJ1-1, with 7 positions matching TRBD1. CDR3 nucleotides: TGTGCCAGCAGCCCGAGGAGAACGGACAGGAGGAACACTGAAGCTTTCTTT. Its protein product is CASSPRRTDRRNTEAFF.